The present entry profiles one TCR beta chain with its context. Its specificity is not known. Sequencing was performed with immunoSEQ multiplex PCR; in TCRdb, only in-frame clones are kept and a portion is missing. The sample has under 25,000 clones; around 84% are singletons. The data were taken from a study of PD-1 blockade in classical Hodgkin lymphoma. CDR3 length equals 14 residues. Per germline, CDR1 MGHRA and CDR2 YSYEKL. V lost 3 bases and J lost 0, with 6 bases in between. Every patient had relapsed following autologous stem cell transplantation, and cohorts differed in brentuximab vedotin exposure. Points from the study as a whole: By C4D1 there was a significant rise in CD4+ TCR diversity but not in CD8+ TCR diversity. Newly diagnosed patients were said to have less baseline TCR diversity than healthy donors did. After ASCT, patients who started nivolumab under 1 year later were excluded. The causes of the repertoire differences, possibly disease activity or prior therapy, remain undefined.

The TCR sequence derives from a human donor with classical Hodgkin lymphoma. Sequencing was performed on peripheral blood mononuclear cells (PBMCs), taken at baseline. V and J are TRBV4-1 and TRBJ1-5; D call uncertain. The CDR3 nucleotides read TGCGCCAGCAGCCACAGGTATAGCAATCAGCCCCAGCATTTT. Its translation is CASSHRYSNQPQHF.